Listed here are 18 T cell receptor beta chains from one sample, sequenced in a study of blood T cell repertoires in COVID-19. The protocol was immunoSEQ multiplex PCR, while the TCRdb copy is restricted to in-frame clones and leaves out a portion. The sample lists about 280,000 clones, nearly 90% occurring once. The sample comprised PBMCs or T cells enriched from blood (not recorded which). Receptors originate from a woman in her 30s who had recovered from COVID-19.

The chain links TRBV24-1 to TRBJ1-2; 7 bases are shared with TRBD1. After removal of 3 bases from V and 3 bases from J, the junction contained 9 bases not matched to a gene. The CDR3 is made up of 16 amino acids. CDR1 is KGHDR and CDR2 is SFDVKD in the germline V gene. The CDR3 sequence is CATSDQGRDSYYGYTF. In DNA form, the CDR3 reads TGTGCCACCAGTGATCAAGGCCGGGACAGTTACTATGGCTACACCTTC.

The V call is TRBV9, the J call TRBJ1-1; TRBD1 might be the D (5 bases). The CDR3 is 17 amino acids. From germline, CDR1 is SGDLS and CDR2 YYNGEE. Trimming pared 1 base from V and 6 bases from J, leaving 22 bases between. DNA of the CDR3: TGTGCCAGCAGCGTAAGTATGCGACCGGTGGAAGGGGCTGAAGCTTTCTTT. It encodes CASSVSMRPVEGAEAFF.

The V and J genes are TRBV27 and TRBJ2-7, with D unclear. The V gene lost 3 bases and the J gene lost 4 bases, with 10 bases spanning the gap. This CDR3 has 13 residues. Germline V gene lookup returns CDR1 MNHEY and CDR2 SMNVEV (reference sequence). CDR3 sequence reads: CASSLPGLYEQYF. The DNA for the CDR3 is TGTGCCAGCAGTTTGCCTGGGCTATACGAGCAGTACTTC.

The chain recombines TRBV9 with TRBJ1-4, with 11 nucleotides matching TRBD1. V was pared by 1 base and J by 6 bases, with 2 bases of the junction left unmatched. This CDR3 has 15 residues. CDR1 is SGDLS and CDR2 is YYNGEE in the germline V gene. CDR3 residues: CASSVRDRGDEKLFF. The CDR3 nucleotides read TGTGCCAGCAGCGTACGGGACAGGGGGGATGAAAAACTGTTTTTT.

The rearrangement uses TRBV5-5 and TRBJ2-5, with TRBD1 matching over 10 bases. The J segment lost 5 bases and the V segment lost 4 bases, leaving 11 bases of the junction unmatched. Germline assignment: CDR1 SGHKS and CDR2 YYEKEE (reference sequence). This CDR3 is 16 amino acids long. The CDR3 nucleotides read TGTGCCAGCAGCAGAAAGCCGGGACAGGGGACGGAGACCCAGTACTTC. It translates to CASSRKPGQGTETQYF. Looking up the rest from reference TRBV5-5 and TRBJ2-5 gives the full variable domain: DAGVTQSPTHLIKTRGQQVTLRCSPISGHKSVSWYQQVLGQGPQFIFQYYEKEERGRGNFPDRFSARQFPNYSSELNVNALLLGDSALYLCASSRKPGQGTETQYFGPGTRLLVL.

The chain couples TRBV5-1 to TRBJ2-5; 7 positions match TRBD2. Germline V gives CDR1 SGHRS, CDR2 YFSETQ. After removal of 5 bases from V and 1 base from J, the junction contained 8 bases not matched to a gene. CDR3 size: 15 residues. The CDR3 here is CASSRPSGTQETQYF. The CDR3 bases are TGCGCCAGCAGTCGGCCTAGCGGTACCCAAGAGACCCAGTACTTC.

The rearrangement uses TRBV30 and TRBJ2-7, with D tentatively TRBD1 (6 bases). CDR3 size: 14 residues. The germline gives CDR1 GTSNPN, CDR2 SVGIG (reference sequence). The ends were cut back, 2 bases at V and 2 bases at J, with 13 bases in the middle. This CDR3 is CAWSTGHYTYEQYF. In nucleotides, the CDR3 is TGTGCCTGGAGTACGGGACACTATACCTACGAGCAGTACTTC.

The chain uses TRBV5-1 and TRBJ1-1, with D hard to call. V was cut by 8 bases and J by 1 base, with 12 bases left in between. Germline lookup yields CDR1 SGHRS and CDR2 YFSETQ. The CDR3 runs to 13 residues. CDR3 DNA: TGCGCCAGTAGGGAGACGGGGAACACTGAAGCTTTCTTT. It encodes CASRETGNTEAFF. The entire variable domain, with the rest obtained from reference TRBV5-1 and TRBJ1-1, is as follows: KAGVTQTPRYLIKTRGQQVTLSCSPISGHRSVSWYQQTPGQGLQFLFEYFSETQRNKGNFPGRFSGRQFSNSRSEMNVSTLELGDSALYLCASRETGNTEAFFGQGTRLTVV.

The rearrangement links TRBV4-3 to TRBJ1-5; D might be TRBD1 (6 bases). The CDR3 has 14 amino acids. Trimming removed 0 bases from V and 5 bases from J, with 8 bases in between. Per the germline V gene, CDR1 is LGHNA and CDR2 is YSLEER. CDR3 protein: CASSQEPGDQPQHF. The CDR3 DNA reads as TGCGCCAGCAGCCAAGAGCCAGGGGATCAGCCCCAGCATTTT.

V gene TRBV5-1 combines with J gene TRBJ1-2; TRBD1 matches at 8 bases. The CDR3 runs 17 residues. The germline V gene has CDR1 SGHRS and CDR2 YFSETQ. V was pared by 4 bases and J by 7 bases, with 18 bases of the junction left unmatched. CDR3 sequence reads: CASSPIGGAGGVRGYTF. Here the CDR3 DNA reads TGCGCCAGCAGCCCTATCGGTGGGGCAGGGGGCGTGCGTGGCTACACCTTC.

The chain combines TRBV28 with TRBJ2-3; TRBD2 is a possible D gene (7 bases). CDR3 length: 17 residues. The germline CDR1 and CDR2 sequences are MDHEN and SYDVKM. V lost 5 bases and J 0 bases, leaving 18 bases between the germline ends. The CDR3 here is CASSPGGRVASTDTQYF. The CDR3 DNA reads as TGTGCCAGCAGTCCGGGGGGCCGCGTCGCTAGCACAGATACGCAGTATTTT.

The chain employs TRBV7-9 and TRBJ1-2, with 8 bases aligning to TRBD1. V was clipped by 5 bases and J by 3 bases; unmatched bases: 11. Germline V gene sequence: CDR1 SEHNR, CDR2 FQNEAQ (reference sequence). This CDR3 is 16 amino acids long. The CDR3 nucleotides are TGTGCCAGCAGCCCCGGAGTGGCAGGGGGCGACTATGGCTACACCTTC. Translation gives CASSPGVAGGDYGYTF.

The J gene is TRBJ2-2, the V gene TRBV7-9; 11 bases are shared with TRBD1. Looked up from germline, CDR1 is SEHNR and CDR2 is FQNEAQ (reference sequence). The junction had 6 bases not matched to a gene; V was cut back by 5 bases and J by 4 bases. The CDR3 totals 16 residues. CDR3 sequence reads: CASSVRDRGVTGELFF. CDR3 nucleotide sequence: TGTGCCAGCAGCGTCCGGGACAGGGGGGTCACCGGGGAGCTGTTTTTT. The variable domain in full, completed from reference TRBV7-9 and TRBJ2-2, reads DTGVSQNPRHKITKRGQNVTFRCDPISEHNRLYWYRQTLGQGPEFLTYFQNEAQLEKSRLLSDRFSAERPKGSFSTLEIQRTEQGDSAMYLCASSVRDRGVTGELFFGEGSRLTVL.

This clone was detected a few times. V is TRBV27 and J is TRBJ2-1; 13 nucleotides match TRBD2. CDR3 length: 18 residues. The junction had 10 bases not matched to a gene; V was cut back by 4 bases and J by 4 bases. The germline V gene has CDR1 MNHEY and CDR2 SMNVEV (reference sequence). CDR3 coding DNA: TGTGCCAGCAGTTGGCGGACCGGGACTAGCGGGATGTACAATGAGCAGTTCTTC. Amino acid sequence: CASSWRTGTSGMYNEQFF.

V and J are TRBV14 and TRBJ2-3, with unresolved D. Trimming left V 4 bases short and J 4 bases short, with 6 bases between. CDR3 size: 12 residues. CDR1 and CDR2 from the germline V gene are SGHDN and FVKESK. The CDR3 DNA reads TGTGCCAGCAGCCTATCAGCAGATACGCAGTATTTT. It codes for CASSLSADTQYF.

V is TRBV11-3 and J is TRBJ2-3; no reliable D call. Germline V CDR1 and CDR2: SGHNT, YENEEA. V lost 1 base to trimming and J lost 5 bases, with 10 bases between them. The CDR3 covers 14 residues. CDR3: CASSLGADLDTQYF. The CDR3 region has the DNA TGTGCCAGCAGCTTAGGGGCAGACCTAGATACGCAGTATTTT.

The V gene is TRBV2, the J gene TRBJ1-2; D unclear. The V gene lost 8 bases and the J gene lost 3 bases, with 10 bases spanning the gap. The CDR3 has 12 residues. Germline-derived CDR1 and CDR2 are SNHLY and FYNNEI. Here the CDR3 reads CASAADYYGYTF. CDR3 nucleotides: TGTGCCAGCGCCGCGGACTACTATGGCTACACCTTC.

The J gene is TRBJ2-7, the V gene TRBV18; D is uncertain. Germline V gene lookup returns CDR1 KGHSH and CDR2 LQKENI. V gave up 0 bases and J gave up 11 bases, with 11 bases separating them. The CDR3 spans 12 residues. The CDR3 loop is CASSPPGDPKYF. The CDR3 DNA reads as TGTGCCAGCTCACCACCAGGAGACCCTAAGTACTTC.